One and the same sample provided the 3 T cell receptor beta chains below, sequenced in a study of CD8 T cells in ankylosing spondylitis. Study-wide findings and caveats: For ankylosing spondylitis blood, a TCR beta motif of several highly homologous variants appeared characteristic.

These TCRs' antigens remain unknown. TCRdb fed the 5' RACE reads into MiXCR, producing one record per CDR3 protein. Of about 460,000 distinct CDR3 sequences in the sample, under 5.5% are singletons; the top ten hold roughly 3.5%. The sequenced sample was blood, either unsorted or a sorted T cell fraction (not recorded which). These receptors all stem from a male donor with ankylosing spondylitis.

This clonotype was recorded many times. The chain carries TRBV7-2 and TRBJ1-5; 9 nucleotides match TRBD1. Germline V gives CDR1 SGHTA, CDR2 FQGNSA. The CDR3 contains 15 residues. J was trimmed by 3 bases and V by 3 bases; bases with no gene match: 3. CDR3 sequence (DNA): TGTGCCAGCAGCTTTCGGACAGGGGTCAATCAGCCCCAGCATTTT. Translated: CASSFRTGVNQPQHF. The full variable domain, in which reference TRBV7-2 and TRBJ1-5 provide the parts outside the CDR3, is GAGVSQSPSNKVTEKGKDVELRCDPISGHTALYWYRQSLGQGLEFLIYFQGNSAPDKSGLPSDRFSAERTGGSVSTLTIQRTQQEDSAVYLCASSFRTGVNQPQHFGDGTRLSIL.

This clonotype was observed a few times. This sequence joins TRBV7-9 and TRBJ1-2; D is unclear. Looked up from germline, CDR1 is SEHNR and CDR2 is FQNEAQ (reference sequence). The CDR3 length is 12 residues. Trimming took 4 bases from V and 5 from J, leaving 8 bases between them. CDR3 nucleotides: TGTGCCAGCAGCTCAAATTATTATGGCTACACCTTC. It yields the protein CASSSNYYGYTF. Full variable domain (remainder filled in from reference TRBV7-9 and TRBJ1-2): DTGVSQNPRHKITKRGQNVTFRCDPISEHNRLYWYRQTLGQGPEFLTYFQNEAQLEKSRLLSDRFSAERPKGSFSTLEIQRTEQGDSAMYLCASSSNYYGYTFGSGTRLTVV.

A few counts support this clonotype. The chain combines TRBV10-2 with TRBJ2-3; TRBD2 matches at 10 bases. CDR3 length: 20 residues. CDR1 is WSHSY and CDR2 is SAAADI in the germline V gene. V dropped 0 bases and J dropped 1; count of bases not matched to a gene: 13. CDR3 residues: CASSESRGLAGVRGTDTQYF. For the CDR3, the DNA is TGCGCCAGCAGTGAGTCGAGAGGGCTAGCGGGAGTGCGAGGCACAGATACGCAGTATTTT.